This TCR beta chain was obtained from a study of T cells in Graves' hyperthyroidism and ophthalmopathy. Trimming shortened V by 7 bases and J by 8 bases, and 6 bases separated the two germline ends. Germline V gene sequence: CDR1 MNHEY, CDR2 SVGEGT. This CDR3 is built from 11 residues. The CDR3 regions of TCR beta were amplified from RNA transcripts. Primed by the HTBI set, a first-round RT-PCR was run on the TCR CDR3. TCRdb analysed the multiplex PCR reads with MiXCR anew, one entry per CDR3 protein. In the table there are hundreds of thousands of distinct CDR3 sequences, more than 14% of which are singletons.

Sequencing input: blood. The J gene is TRBJ1-6, the V gene TRBV6-2 or TRBV6-3, with D hard to call. This TCR derives from a woman between 45 and 65 years old with Graves' ophthalmopathy. DNA for the CDR3: TGTGCCAGCAACCAATATTCACCCCTCCACTTT. Protein product: CASNQYSPLHF.